These 7 T cell receptor beta chains originate from one sample sequenced in a study of T cell changes during pregnancy in multiple sclerosis. The data were produced by immunoSEQ multiplex PCR, yet TCRdb's version contains in-frame clones alone and is incomplete. Of approximately 100,000 clones listed, roughly 90% are singletons. The material was peripheral blood, obtained after pregnancy. The receptors come from a female donor with multiple sclerosis, enrolled in a pregnancy study.

The chain combines TRBV15 with TRBJ2-2; D not resolved. The germline V gene has CDR1 LNHNV and CDR2 YYDKDF (reference sequence). V gave up 2 bases and J gave up 5 bases, with 12 bases separating them. CDR3 size: 15 residues. The CDR3 coding sequence is TGTGCCACCAGCAGATCCACGGCGGAGACCGGGGAGCTGTTTTTT. The encoded protein is CATSRSTAETGELFF.

The chain is built from TRBV30 and TRBJ1-3; no reliable D call. Per germline, CDR1 GTSNPN and CDR2 SVGIG (reference sequence). V was shortened by 2 bases and J by 0 bases, with 14 bases between the two germline ends. The CDR3 extends over 16 amino acids. CDR3 protein: CAWSWGGPFSGNTIYF. CDR3 bases: TGTGCCTGGAGTTGGGGAGGACCCTTCTCTGGAAACACCATATATTTT.

This clone came up once. J is TRBJ2-5 and V is TRBV19; 9 nucleotides agree with TRBD1. The CDR3 runs 14 residues. Germline V CDR1 and CDR2: LNHDA, SQIVND (reference sequence). With V trimmed by 6 bases and J by 4 bases, 6 bases remained unmatched. The DNA for the CDR3 is TGTGCCAGTAGCGCCGGACAGGGGATAGAGACCCAGTACTTC. Translating it yields CASSAGQGIETQYF.

Only one count was recorded for this clone. The gene calls are TRBV7-2 and TRBJ2-3; 7 bases fit TRBD1. Germline V gene data show CDR1 as SGHTA and CDR2 as FQGNSA. Losses at the gene ends were 4 bases for V and 2 bases for J; bases not matched to a gene: 9. CDR3 length: 16 amino acids. The CDR3 reads CASSSAPGQITDTQYF. CDR3 nucleotide sequence: TGTGCCAGCAGCTCTGCTCCGGGACAGATCACAGATACGCAGTATTTT.

The chain links TRBV2 to TRBJ2-3; the D gene is possibly TRBD2 (6 bases). CDR1 and CDR2 (germline): SNHLY, FYNNEI. The CDR3 is 14 residues long. V was cut by 8 bases and J by 6 bases, with 18 bases left in between. The DNA of the CDR3 is TGTGCCAGCCCGACCCCCTTGGGGGGTGATACGCAGTATTTT. Encoded protein: CASPTPLGGDTQYF.

This chain links TRBV7-3 with TRBJ2-3; the D is unclear. Germline V gene lookup returns CDR1 SGHTA and CDR2 FQGTGA. The CDR3 is made up of 14 amino acids. Between the trimmed V and J ends, which lost 5 bases and 1 base, there was a span of 10 bases. The CDR3 nucleotides read TGTGCCAGCAGCCTCGGGTGGGGCACAGATACGCAGTATTTT. Its translation: CASSLGWGTDTQYF.

The chain links TRBV6-1 to TRBJ1-3; TRBD1 is a possible D gene (6 bases). Trimming stripped 4 bases from V and 4 bases from J, with 20 bases between. CDR3 length: 17 residues. In germline, CDR1 is MNHNS, CDR2 SASEGT. The CDR3 nucleotides read TGTGCCAGCAGTGCCACCCCGGGGGGGCGCCGAGGAAACACCATATATTTT. It codes for CASSATPGGRRGNTIYF.